The clone carrying this T cell receptor beta chain was detected ten times or more. Its matching antigen is unknown. These data come from a study of T cell repertoires in cytomegalovirus infection. Study-level information: The study used recently identified HLA-C-restricted and well-studied HLA-B-restricted CMV epitopes. Shared public TCR beta signatures pointed to both CMV infection and a matching HLA type. Study findings and constraints: HLA-C-restricted CMV-specific TCR beta clonotypes were dominant in the ex vivo response.

Using its own MiXCR run on the reads, TCRdb lists one record per CDR3 protein. The table shows about 920,000 distinct CDR3 sequences, with approximately 31% occurring only once. The source is a human donor in good health (CMV status not recorded). Some clones in this sample may be carry-over from other donors' samples. The sequences come from cultured CD8+ T cells from PBMCs, collected from culture after CMV antigen stimulation.

The CDR3 region is CASSLAVKRGINTGELFF. DNA of the CDR3: TGTGCCAGCAGCTTAGCAGTGAAGCGGGGGATCAACACCGGGGAGCTGTTTTTT. The chain is built from TRBV7-6 and TRBJ2-2, with TRBD2 matching over 8 bases. Trimming at V came to 0 bases and at J to 2 bases, leaving 8 bases not matched to a gene. The germline CDR1 and CDR2 sequences are SGHVS and FNYEAQ. This CDR3 is 18 amino acids long. Using reference TRBV7-6 and TRBJ2-2 for the parts outside the CDR3, the full variable domain is GAGVSQSPRYKVTKRGQDVALRCDPISGHVSLYWYRQALGQGPEFLTYFNYEAQQDKSGLPNDRFSAERPEGSISTLTIQRTEQRDSAMYRCASSLAVKRGINTGELFFGEGSRLTVL.